One sample yielded the 10 T cell receptor beta chains listed below, sequenced in a study of T cell responses to AZD1222 COVID-19 vaccine (dated by TCRdb to about 2021). The meaning of the sample's time point label: baseline before first vaccination. The sample's treatment or condition label, decoded: meningococcal conjugate vaccine given as trial control. Library generation was performed with the immunoSEQ multiplex PCR assay. TCRdb re-hosts the immuneACCESS table, in-frame sequences only. Its copies lack some clones; in the studies checked, an unresolved V gene accounts for under half of them, and the cause for the rest is not known. This sample gives roughly 130,000 clones in total; 88% of them show up just once. The top ten clonotypes cover roughly a sixth of the sample. The sequencing used peripheral blood, collected on day 0 of MenACWY control vaccination. The receptors originated from an adult in good health.

In its sample, this clone was seen once. V and J are TRBV5-4 and TRBJ2-5; D may be TRBD2 (5 bases). The CDR3 sequence is 13 residues long. V dropped 3 bases and J dropped 2 bases, with 8 bases sitting between them. Germline lookup yields CDR1 SGHNT and CDR2 YYREEE (reference sequence). CDR3 protein: CASSSLAQETQYF. The CDR3 nucleotides are TGTGCCAGCAGCTCCCTAGCTCAAGAGACCCAGTACTTC.

The chain employs TRBV28 and TRBJ1-2; 8 bases agree with TRBD1. Germline V gives CDR1 MDHEN, CDR2 SYDVKM. V lost 5 bases to trimming and J lost 4 bases; unmatched junction nucleotides: 3. This CDR3 spans 13 amino acids. The CDR3 sequence is CASSTTGAYGYTF. The CDR3 DNA sequence: TGTGCCAGCAGTACGACAGGGGCCTATGGCTACACCTTC.

The chain has TRBV19 and TRBJ1-5, with 8 bases fitting TRBD1. The germline V gene encodes CDR1 LNHDA and CDR2 SQIVND (reference sequence). This CDR3 is 15 amino acids long. With 5 bases clipped from V and 4 bases from J, the junction kept 7 bases outside the gene matches. This CDR3 is CASSLTGASNQPQHF. The CDR3 bases are TGTGCCAGTAGTTTGACAGGGGCATCGAATCAGCCCCAGCATTTT.

CDR3 nucleotide sequence: TGTGCCACCAGTGAGGGGGCTCTTACCTACGAGCAGTACTTC. Translated, it gives CATSEGALTYEQYF. The genes are TRBV24-1 and TRBJ2-7, with D perhaps matching TRBD1 (6 bases). Trimming pared 4 bases from V and 2 bases from J, leaving 11 bases between. There are 14 residues in the CDR3. Germline V CDR1 and CDR2: KGHDR, SFDVKD.

The chain has TRBV2 and TRBJ2-5; 10 positions agree with TRBD2. V gave up 1 base and J gave up 3 bases; unmatched junction bases: 11. The CDR3 is 18 residues long. The germline CDR1 and CDR2 sequences are SNHLY and FYNNEI. CDR3 loop: CASSEGSVAGGTKETQYF. In DNA, the CDR3 is TGTGCCAGCAGTGAAGGGTCGGTAGCGGGAGGCACGAAAGAGACCCAGTACTTC.

The chain carries TRBV28 and TRBJ2-7; 9 nucleotides agree with TRBD2. Germline CDR1 and CDR2: MDHEN and SYDVKM. V trimming: 6 bases; J trimming: 4 bases; junction bases outside the gene matches: 7. This CDR3 has 14 amino acids. The CDR3 spells CASRGREGRYEQYF. CDR3 bases: TGTGCCAGCAGGGGGCGGGAGGGCCGTTACGAGCAGTACTTC.

The chain joins TRBV28 to TRBJ1-5; TRBD1 matches 9 bases. The CDR3 is 16 residues long. Germline V CDR1 and CDR2: MDHEN, SYDVKM. J gave up 5 bases and V 5 bases, and 10 bases lay outside the gene matches. The CDR3 is CASSPRDRANYQPQHF. The DNA of the CDR3 is TGTGCCAGCAGTCCACGGGACAGGGCGAATTATCAGCCCCAGCATTTT.

The V gene is TRBV5-1, the J gene TRBJ2-7; 8 bases fit TRBD2. The CDR3 runs to 17 residues. The germline V gene encodes CDR1 SGHRS and CDR2 YFSETQ. With 1 base clipped from V and 3 bases from J, the junction kept 12 bases outside the gene matches. The CDR3 DNA is TGCGCCAGCAGCTTGACCCCCAGCGGGAGTTCACGCTACGAGCAGTACTTC. Translating it yields CASSLTPSGSSRYEQYF.

This clone has just one count. The chain is built from TRBV5-4 and TRBJ1-6; D unclear. The CDR3 runs 15 residues. V was clipped by 1 base and J by 11 bases, with 16 bases between them. Germline-derived CDR1 and CDR2 are SGHNT and YYREEE (reference sequence). CDR3 sequence: CASSLMGQGFPPLHF. CDR3 coding DNA: TGTGCCAGCAGCTTGATGGGTCAAGGGTTCCCACCCCTCCACTTT.

V usage is TRBV11-2 and J usage is TRBJ2-7, with no clear D. The CDR3 has 14 residues. Germline assignment: CDR1 SGHAT and CDR2 FQNNGV. V lost 2 bases and J 2 bases, leaving 10 bases between the germline ends. CDR3 amino acids: CASSLIGTTYEQYF. CDR3 coding DNA: TGTGCCAGCAGCTTAATCGGCACAACCTACGAGCAGTACTTC.